The following is a T cell receptor beta chain sequence with its context. No antigen is known for it. These data come from a study of regulatory T cells in long-lasting Graves disease. Germline assignment: CDR1 MNHEY and CDR2 SVGAGI. V was trimmed by 4 bases and J by 6 bases, leaving 15 bases between them. The CDR3 is made up of 14 amino acids. Findings of the study overall: Fewer public clonotypes were shared by new patients (966) than by persistent patients (approximately 2,700). There were preferences for TRBV28, TRBJ1-2 and TRBJ2-5 in persistent disease. Lower TCR diversity was seen in persistent Graves' patients than in newly diagnosed ones. Accuracy was possibly reduced by small sample size.

Noted time point: persistent/refractory GD, antithyroid drugs over 5 years with positive TRAb. Extracted RNA from PBMCs served as the source of the TCR library. With iRepertoire HTBI primers and Arm-PCR of CDR3 regions, TCR beta libraries were built. TCRdb recomputed calls from the multiplex PCR reads with MiXCR, one row per CDR3 protein. The sample gives some 440,000 distinct CDR3 sequences, less than 25% of which show up once; about 7.8% is in the top ten. The source of this sequence is a female donor with Graves disease. This material consisted of peripheral blood mononuclear cells (PBMCs), taken when the disease was refractory, from a patient treated with antithyroid drugs. The chain combines TRBV6-5 with TRBJ1-1, with a possible D match to TRBD1 (5 bases). CDR3 residues: CASSSPPRGPEAFF. CDR3 coding DNA: TGTGCCAGCAGTTCCCCGCCTAGGGGACCTGAAGCTTTCTTT.